The 16 T cell receptor beta chains listed next were all sequenced from one sample in a study of shared clonotypes between healthy human individuals (TCRdb year 2020). The method was the immunoSEQ multiplex PCR assay. Here the immuneACCESS table is served through TCRdb, limited to in-frame sequences with V and J called. Missing clones are a known gap in these copies; in checked studies unresolved V genes cover under half, and the rest lacks a known reason. This sample is represented by approximately 940,000 clones; more than 75% of them were singletons. The ten top clones hold roughly 1.5% of the sample. The sequencing input was memory CD4+ T cells sorted from blood. This specimen's cell subset or site label, interpreted: CD45RA-negative fraction. Source of these receptors: a man younger than 35 in good health.

In regard to this clone: Other DNA sequences in the sample encode the same CDR3. The rearrangement links TRBV5-1 to TRBJ2-5, with a weak D call TRBD2 (5 bases). The CDR3 has 14 residues. The V end was cut by 2 bases, the J end by 2 bases, with 10 bases between. Looked up from germline, CDR1 is SGHRS and CDR2 is YFSETQ. The DNA of the CDR3 is TGCGCCAGCAGCTTCTCCGGAGGACAAGAGACCCAGTACTTC. Amino acids: CASSFSGGQETQYF.

V is TRBV19 and J is TRBJ2-5; the D gene is possibly TRBD1 (5 bases). V dropped 5 bases and J dropped 5 bases, with 15 bases sitting between them. CDR1 LNHDA and CDR2 SQIVND come from the germline V gene (reference sequence). The length of the CDR3 is 14 residues. This CDR3 is CASSSQGRPETQYF. CDR3 DNA: TGTGCCAGTAGTTCCCAGGGCCGACCGGAGACCCAGTACTTC.

V and J are TRBV7-2 and TRBJ2-5; perhaps D is TRBD1 or TRBD2 (5 bases each). Trimming removed 2 bases at V and 1 base at J, with 11 bases between. The germline gives CDR1 SGHTA, CDR2 FQGNSA. The CDR3 extends over 15 amino acids. The CDR3 loop reads CASSLTPGTQETQYF. DNA for the CDR3: TGTGCCAGCAGCTTAACTCCCGGGACCCAAGAGACCCAGTACTTC.

DNA of the CDR3: TGTGCCAGCAGCCCCGTCGGGGTTGGGGTAAGAACGAATTCACCCCTCCACTTT. This sequence encodes CASSPVGVGVRTNSPLHF. The chain joins TRBV7-2 to TRBJ1-6; D remains unclear. V was clipped by 5 bases and J by 7 bases, with 24 bases between them. Germline V gives CDR1 SGHTA, CDR2 FQGNSA. This CDR3 region has 18 residues.

The chain has TRBV4-1 and TRBJ1-6; 9 bases are shared with TRBD1. After removal of 0 bases from V and 1 base from J, the junction contained 7 bases not matched to a gene. CDR1 is MGHRA, CDR2 YSYEKL, per germline. This CDR3 is 19 amino acids long. CDR3 in DNA: TGCGCCAGCAGCCAAGAATCGGGACAGGGAAGGTCCTATAATTCACCCCTCCACTTT. Encoded protein: CASSQESGQGRSYNSPLHF.

V gene TRBV9 combines with J gene TRBJ2-3, with 7 nucleotides matching TRBD2. The CDR3 runs 17 residues. Germline loops: CDR1 SGDLS, CDR2 YYNGEE. J lost 2 bases, V lost 0 bases, and 9 bases had no gene match. The CDR3 spells CASSVAPQRGSTDTQYF. The CDR3 region has the DNA TGTGCCAGCAGCGTAGCTCCTCAGCGGGGATCCACAGATACGCAGTATTTT. Complete variable domain (other parts from reference TRBV9 and TRBJ2-3): DSGVTQTPKHLITATGQRVTLRCSPRSGDLSVYWYQQSLDQGLQFLIQYYNGEERAKGNILERFSAQQFPDLHSELNLSSLELGDSALYFCASSVAPQRGSTDTQYFGPGTRLTVL.

V is TRBV2 and J is TRBJ1-2; D might be TRBD1 (5 bases). V was shortened by 7 bases and J by 7 bases, with 13 bases between the two germline ends. Germline CDR1 and CDR2: SNHLY and FYNNEI. The CDR3 length is 12 residues. The CDR3 coding sequence is TGTGCCAGCACCGGTGACGGGGGTGGCTACACCTTC. Encoded protein: CASTGDGGGYTF.

This chain links TRBV7-9 with TRBJ2-1; 9 nucleotides align to TRBD2. The CDR3 spans 15 residues. After removal of 2 bases from V and 9 bases from J, the junction contained 8 bases not matched to a gene. The V gene's germline CDR1 is SEHNR and CDR2 FQNEAQ (reference sequence). The CDR3 reads CASSLMAGGPREQFF. CDR3 DNA: TGTGCCAGCAGCTTAATGGCGGGAGGGCCCCGTGAGCAGTTCTTC.

The chain joins TRBV30 to TRBJ2-5, with D perhaps TRBD1 (6 bases). The DNA matches TRBJ2-7 better at its end, which makes the J call doubtful. The germline gives CDR1 GTSNPN, CDR2 SVGIG (reference sequence). The CDR3 contains 12 residues. CDR3 DNA sequence: TGTGCCGCAAAACAGGGCCCATACGAGCAGTACTTC. Amino acids: CAAKQGPYEQYF.

The V gene is TRBV6-5, the J gene TRBJ2-3; unclear D gene. The CDR3 runs to 13 residues. CDR1 is MNHEY, CDR2 SVGAGI, per germline. Trimming cost V 4 bases and J 4 bases, with 9 bases left between them. CDR3 residues: CASSWPGADTQYF. CDR3 in DNA: TGTGCCAGCAGTTGGCCAGGAGCAGATACGCAGTATTTT.

This clone appeared once. The rearrangement joins TRBV9 to TRBJ2-2, with 9 bases matching TRBD2. Germline V CDR1 and CDR2: SGDLS, YYNGEE. V lost 1 base to trimming and J lost 0 bases; unmatched junction nucleotides: 4. The CDR3 contains 17 residues. The CDR3 sequence is CASSVLAGTANTGELFF. In nucleotides, the CDR3 is TGTGCCAGCAGCGTACTAGCGGGGACTGCGAACACCGGGGAGCTGTTTTTT.

The genes are TRBV15 and TRBJ2-1, with 8 bases lining up with TRBD1. This CDR3 has 16 amino acids. Germline-derived CDR1 and CDR2 are LNHNV and YYDKDF (reference sequence). V shed 2 bases, J shed 4 bases, and the junction held 7 bases outside the gene matches. In DNA form, the CDR3 reads TGTGCCACCAGCAGACTACCCGGGACAGGATACAATGAGCAGTTCTTC. Encoded protein: CATSRLPGTGYNEQFF.

J is TRBJ2-1 and V is TRBV5-4, with D perhaps TRBD1 (6 bases). Deletions cut 4 bases from V and 3 bases from J, with 11 bases between. Per the germline V gene, CDR1 is SGHNT and CDR2 is YYREEE (reference sequence). CDR3 length: 14 residues. The CDR3 protein is CASSRGQFYNEQFF. DNA for the CDR3: TGTGCCAGCAGCAGGGGACAATTCTACAATGAGCAGTTCTTC.

The V gene is TRBV5-4, the J gene TRBJ1-5, with D possibly matching TRBD1 (5 bases). V was trimmed by 4 bases and J by 4 bases, leaving 18 bases between them. Germline V gene lookup returns CDR1 SGHNT and CDR2 YYREEE (reference sequence). The CDR3 runs 16 residues. CDR3 in amino acids: CASSGAAGTLNQPQHF. The CDR3 DNA is TGTGCCAGCAGCGGTGCCGCAGGGACCTTAAATCAGCCCCAGCATTTT.

This clone was counted a single time. This rearrangement joins TRBV6-1 to TRBJ1-6, with a weak D call TRBD1 (5 bases). V was trimmed by 7 bases and J by 0 bases, leaving 7 bases between them. The length of the CDR3 is 14 residues. Germline V gene data show CDR1 as MNHNS and CDR2 as SASEGT. The CDR3 is CASKGPSYNSPLHF. The CDR3, as DNA: TGTGCCAGCAAGGGACCCTCCTATAATTCACCCCTCCACTTT.

There are a few counts of this clone. The chain is built from TRBV4-1 and TRBJ1-6; D is unresolved. Germline V gene sequence: CDR1 MGHRA, CDR2 YSYEKL. V was cut by 4 bases and J by 8 bases, with 21 bases left in between. The CDR3 sequence is 17 residues long. CDR3 coding DNA: TGCGCCAGCAGCCCAAACCTTAGGCAGGCGGAACATTCACCCCTCCACTTT. The encoded protein is CASSPNLRQAEHSPLHF.